These 11 T cell receptor beta chains originate from one sample sequenced in a study of vaccination effects on CD4 cells after COVID-19. This table comes from immunoSEQ multiplex PCR, and its TCRdb copy is limited to in-frame clones, with some not included. Of some 70,000 clones detected, approximately 80% appear once; the ten largest clones hold around 2.5%. No cognate antigen is known for these TCRs. It was after around 10 days of culture that CD4+ T cells were isolated. The cohort was immunized with two doses of either the BNT162b2 or mRNA-1273 vaccine. This specimen consisted of CD4+ T cells from PBMCs cultured without peptide, obtained after COVID-19 vaccination. The receptors were gathered from a human donor who received a COVID-19 vaccine.

V is TRBV15 and J is TRBJ2-6, with D tentatively TRBD1 (5 bases). V was clipped by 3 bases and J by 3 bases, with 15 bases between them. The CDR3 covers 17 residues. The germline V gene has CDR1 LNHNV and CDR2 YYDKDF (reference sequence). The CDR3, as DNA: TGTGCCACCAGCAGCCAGGTAGGGGTTTATGGGGCCAACGTCCTGACTTTC. Protein product: CATSSQVGVYGANVLTF.

The count of this clone is one. The chain employs TRBV12-3 or TRBV12-4 and TRBJ1-2; maybe TRBD1 (6 bases). Trimming pared 3 bases from V and 8 bases from J, leaving 13 bases between. The CDR3 runs to 13 residues. DNA for the CDR3: TGTGCCAGCAGTTTGGGGGGGCGCGGGGGCTACACCTTC. It specifies CASSLGGRGGYTF.

V is TRBV5-5 and J is TRBJ1-3; TRBD1 aligns across 9 bases. This CDR3 has 16 amino acids. Germline-derived CDR1 and CDR2 are SGHKS and YYEKEE (reference sequence). V lost 4 bases, J lost 4 bases, and 9 bases stayed unmatched. CDR3 amino acids: CASSKEQGASGNTIYF. CDR3 coding DNA: TGTGCCAGCAGCAAGGAACAGGGGGCGTCGGGAAACACCATATATTTT.

This clone was seen once. This sequence joins TRBV7-3 and TRBJ1-1; D ambiguous. The germline V gene has CDR1 SGHTA and CDR2 FQGTGA. V dropped 2 bases and J dropped 5 bases, with 9 bases sitting between them. This CDR3 region has 13 residues. The CDR3 protein is CASSLERLTEAFF. In DNA form, the CDR3 reads TGTGCCAGCAGCTTAGAGAGGTTGACTGAAGCTTTCTTT. Complete variable domain (other parts from reference TRBV7-3 and TRBJ1-1): GAGVSQTPSNKVTEKGKYVELRCDPISGHTALYWYRQSLGQGPEFLIYFQGTGAADDSGLPNDRFFAVRPEGSVSTLKIQRTERGDSAVYLCASSLERLTEAFFGQGTRLTVV.

The V gene is TRBV2, the J gene TRBJ1-2; the D gene is possibly TRBD1 (5 bases). CDR3 length: 13 amino acids. V dropped 3 bases and J dropped 6 bases, with 11 bases sitting between them. CDR1 SNHLY and CDR2 FYNNEI come from the germline V gene. Here the CDR3 reads CASSDEIGDGYTF. The CDR3 region has the DNA TGTGCCAGCAGTGACGAGATAGGGGATGGCTACACCTTC. Drawing the rest from reference TRBV2 and TRBJ1-2, the complete variable domain is EPEVTQTPSHQVTQMGQEVILRCVPISNHLYFYWYRQILGQKVEFLVSFYNNEISEKSEIFDDQFSVERPDGSNFTLKIRSTKLEDSAMYFCASSDEIGDGYTFGSGTRLTVV.

CDR3 sequence reads: CASSLAVLAGTGLGGYTF. The CDR3 region has the DNA TGCGCCAGCAGCTTGGCCGTTTTAGCCGGGACCGGGCTCGGTGGCTACACCTTC. The rearrangement uses TRBV5-1 and TRBJ1-2; tentatively, D is TRBD1 (5 bases). The CDR3 extends over 18 amino acids. Deletions cut 0 bases from V and 7 bases from J, with 25 bases between. Germline CDR1 SGHRS, CDR2 YFSETQ.

This chain links TRBV6-5 with TRBJ2-7, with 7 bases aligning to TRBD2. The CDR3 runs 14 residues. Germline trimming cut 5 bases from V and 6 bases from J; bases unmatched to any gene: 10. Germline values: CDR1 MNHEY, CDR2 SVGAGI. The CDR3 loop is CASSTVRGGGEQYV. CDR3 DNA: TGTGCCAGCAGTACCGTGAGGGGCGGGGGCGAGCAGTACGTC.

The chain combines TRBV5-1 with TRBJ1-1, with 8 bases fitting TRBD1. The CDR3 is 15 residues long. The V gene end was trimmed by 0 bases and the J gene end by 1 base; junction bases not matched to a gene: 2. The V gene's germline CDR1 is SGHRS and CDR2 YFSETQ. The CDR3 here is CASSLVGTGNTEAFF. CDR3 sequence (DNA): TGCGCCAGCAGCTTGGTGGGGACAGGGAACACTGAAGCTTTCTTT.

The rearrangement uses TRBV5-1 and TRBJ1-2; 9 bases align to TRBD1. Trimming at V came to 0 bases and at J to 2 bases, leaving 2 bases not matched to a gene. The CDR3 loop spans 15 amino acids. Germline V gene data show CDR1 as SGHRS and CDR2 as YFSETQ. CDR3 coding DNA: TGCGCCAGCAGCTTGGGGGACAGGGAAAACTATGGCTACACCTTC. Its protein product is CASSLGDRENYGYTF.

The chain joins TRBV5-1 to TRBJ2-2, with 9 bases lining up with TRBD1. Trimming cost V 4 bases and J 6 bases; bases outside gene matches: 4. This CDR3 comprises 14 residues. From germline, CDR1 is SGHRS and CDR2 YFSETQ. The CDR3 reads CASSQQGAAGELFF. The CDR3 DNA is TGCGCCAGCAGCCAACAGGGGGCCGCCGGGGAGCTGTTTTTT.

The chain has TRBV4-3 and TRBJ1-6, with D unresolved. The CDR3 sequence is 17 residues long. The V end lost 0 bases, the J end lost 7 bases, and 16 bases lay between the germline ends. CDR1 LGHNA and CDR2 YSLEER come from the germline V gene. DNA for the CDR3: TGCGCCAGCAGCCAAGATCTTTGGGAGGGTGGGAATTCACCCCTCCACTTT. This sequence encodes CASSQDLWEGGNSPLHF.